This T cell receptor beta chain derives from a study of shared clonotypes between healthy human individuals. Trimming shortened V by 9 bases and J by 6 bases, and 13 bases separated the two germline ends. CDR1 and CDR2 (germline): SGHNT, YYREEE (reference sequence). The CDR3 is 12 amino acids. This clone appeared many times. This sample includes further DNA sequences coding for the same CDR3. Generated by immunoSEQ multiplex PCR, the TCRdb table keeps only in-frame clones and is missing some. The sample records more than 400,000 clones, 81% being singletons. Sequencing input: PBMCs. This sequence joins TRBV5-4 and TRBJ2-1, with D perhaps TRBD1 (6 bases). The source of this sequence is a middle-aged woman in good health. Some clones in this sample may be carry-over from other donors' samples. The CDR3 DNA reads as TGTGCCACCGGAACCAGGGGCAATGAGCAGTTCTTC. This encodes CATGTRGNEQFF.